Listed here is a single T cell receptor (beta chain). What it recognizes is unknown. The sample comes from a study of cytomegalovirus exposure and HLA in healthy donors. Primers: 60 Vbeta forward and 13 Jbeta reverse. In the original workflow: Roughly 11 million of the about 80 million unique TCR beta chains counted in a later analysis were shared. Sequencing was performed with immunoSEQ multiplex PCR; in TCRdb, only in-frame clones are kept and a portion is missing. V, J and clone size are those of that table, while D and trimming were read from the DNA. The sample records 100,000 to 150,000 clones, roughly four fifths being singletons. Study results and limitations: Across HLA loci, a later analysis found differing TCR association rates, with DRB1 most and HLA-C fewest.

Between the trimmed V and J ends, which lost 1 base and 5 bases, there was a span of 14 bases. The CDR3 totals 15 residues. CDR1 SGHVS and CDR2 FNYEAQ come from the germline V gene. The sequence was collected from a woman aged 50 to 60 in good health and CMV-seropositive. The sample taken for sequencing was PBMCs. The chain has TRBV7-6 and TRBJ1-2; D might be TRBD1 (6 bases). The CDR3, as DNA: TGTGCCAGCAGCTTAGGTGTGTCGGGACAATATGGCTACACCTTC. The encoded protein is CASSLGVSGQYGYTF.